This TCR beta chain was found in a study of control samples from healthy donors and cancer patients. Data came from immunoSEQ multiplex PCR; TCRdb stores just in-frame clones and leaves some out. The sample includes almost 90,000 clones, under 90% of them seen just once. Germline V CDR1 and CDR2: MNHNY, SVGAGI (reference sequence). Trimming took off 2 bases at V and 2 bases at J, with 10 bases between the two ends. The CDR3 has 15 amino acids. The chain carries TRBV6-6 and TRBJ1-3; possibly TRBD1 for D (5 bases). This receptor was obtained from a woman aged 40-49 years in good health. The sample was blood. DNA of the CDR3: TGTGCCAGCAGTTACGAACAGGCAACTGGAAACACCATATATTTT. Protein product: CASSYEQATGNTIYF.